The next 3 T cell receptor beta chains were all read from a single sample in a study of memory CD4+ T cells and cytomegalovirus serostatus. Some clones are missing from TCRdb's copy, which holds only in-frame ones; the method was immunoSEQ multiplex PCR. Here the sample spans about 25,000 clones, approximately 75% being singletons. Single viable CD3+CD4+CD8-CD45RO+ cells were sorted as the memory CD4+ T cells. Sequencing used memory CD4+ T cells from blood. Receptor source: an adult in good health and CMV-seronegative.

CDR3 amino acids: CASSLLGGGIYNEQFF. CDR3 in DNA: TGCGCCAGCAGCTTGTTGGGAGGGGGCATCTACAATGAGCAGTTCTTC. V is TRBV5-1 and J is TRBJ2-1; D might be TRBD1 or TRBD2, each matching 7 bases. Germline V CDR1 and CDR2: SGHRS, YFSETQ. V was pared by 1 base and J by 3 bases, with 14 bases between. CDR3 size: 16 residues.

The J gene is TRBJ1-3, the V gene TRBV10-3; D not certain. The germline V gene encodes CDR1 ENHRY and CDR2 SYGVKD. The length of the CDR3 is 14 residues. Trimming stripped 2 bases from V and 0 bases from J, with 5 bases between. The CDR3 sequence is CAISEGNSGNTIYF. Written as DNA, the CDR3 is TGTGCCATCAGTGAGGGGAACTCTGGAAACACCATATATTTT.

The chain links TRBV7-2 to TRBJ1-5; D is ambiguous. CDR1 is SGHTA and CDR2 is FQGNSA in the germline V gene. V was clipped by 6 bases and J by 3 bases, with 9 bases between them. The CDR3 spans 13 residues. CDR3 sequence: CASSTNNNQPQHF. The CDR3 DNA follows: TGTGCCAGCAGTACAAACAACAATCAGCCCCAGCATTTT.